These 5 T cell receptor beta chains share one sample of origin, sequenced in a study of regulatory T cells in long-lasting Graves disease. Both iRepertoire HTBI primers and Arm-PCR of CDR3 regions were used to build the TCR beta libraries. TCRdb re-analysed the multiplex PCR reads in MiXCR, keeping a single row per CDR3 protein. The sample contains roughly 250,000 distinct CDR3 sequences, 18% of which appear only once. This sample's time point: newly diagnosed GD, antithyroid drugs for less than 3 months. The TCR library was made from RNA that had been extracted from PBMCs in TRIzol. This sample was shared with a second study, whose subject was T cells in Graves' hyperthyroidism and ophthalmopathy.

Sequencing used peripheral blood mononuclear cells (PBMCs), obtained at new diagnosis, from a patient treated with antithyroid drugs. These receptors were obtained from a woman aged 25 to 39 with Graves disease.

Many counts were recorded for this clonotype. The chain combines TRBV3-1 with TRBJ1-3; weak D call: TRBD1 (5 bases). Trimming cost V 4 bases and J 1 base, with 14 bases left between them. There are 16 residues in the CDR3. CDR1 is LGHDT, CDR2 YNNKEL, per germline (reference sequence). The CDR3 nucleotides read TGTGCCAGCAGCCTCGTGGGGCGCATTTCTGGAAACACCATATATTTT. It yields the protein CASSLVGRISGNTIYF.

This chain links TRBV20-1 with TRBJ2-4; unclear D gene. The CDR3 loop spans 11 amino acids. CDR1 DFQATT and CDR2 SNEGSKA come from the germline V gene (reference sequence). V lost 3 bases and J 8 bases, leaving 8 bases between the germline ends. CDR3 sequence reads: CSASGQDIQYF. Written as DNA, the CDR3 is TGCAGTGCTAGCGGGCAGGACATTCAGTACTTC.

V is TRBV10-1 and J is TRBJ1-1; D unresolved. Trimming cost V 2 bases and J 2 bases, with 9 bases left between them. The CDR3 extends over 14 amino acids. CDR1 WNHNN and CDR2 SYGVQD come from the germline V gene (reference sequence). The CDR3 reads CASSEGTPNTEAFF. Here the CDR3 DNA reads TGCGCCAGCAGTGAGGGCACTCCAAACACTGAAGCTTTCTTT.

In its sample, this clonotype was seen a few times. This chain links TRBV19 with TRBJ2-6; D not resolved. The V end lost 7 bases, the J end lost 0 bases, and 10 bases lay between the germline ends. The CDR3 has 15 amino acids. The germline gives CDR1 LNHDA, CDR2 SQIVND (reference sequence). CDR3 DNA sequence: TGTGCCAGTACCCTATCCGTCTCTGGGGCCAACGTCCTGACTTTC. Translation gives CASTLSVSGANVLTF.

The chain has TRBV18 and TRBJ2-1; 11 nucleotides align to TRBD2. The CDR3 is made up of 17 amino acids. The V gene end was trimmed by 3 bases and the J gene end by 0 bases; junction bases not matched to a gene: 4. Germline assignment: CDR1 KGHSH and CDR2 LQKENI. This CDR3 reads CASSPGLAESSYNEQFF. CDR3 in DNA: TGTGCCAGCTCACCGGGACTAGCGGAGAGCTCCTACAATGAGCAGTTCTTC.